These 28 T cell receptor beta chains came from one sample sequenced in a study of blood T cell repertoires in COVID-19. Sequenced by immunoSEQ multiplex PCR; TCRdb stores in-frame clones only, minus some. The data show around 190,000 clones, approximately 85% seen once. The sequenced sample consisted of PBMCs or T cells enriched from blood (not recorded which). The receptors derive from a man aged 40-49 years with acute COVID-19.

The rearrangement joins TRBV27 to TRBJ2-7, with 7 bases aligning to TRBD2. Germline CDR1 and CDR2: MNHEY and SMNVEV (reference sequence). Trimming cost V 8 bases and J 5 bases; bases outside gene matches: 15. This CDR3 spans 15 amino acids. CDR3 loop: CASRPGGSGGNEQYF. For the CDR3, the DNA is TGTGCCAGCCGCCCCGGGGGGTCCGGTGGCAACGAGCAGTACTTC.

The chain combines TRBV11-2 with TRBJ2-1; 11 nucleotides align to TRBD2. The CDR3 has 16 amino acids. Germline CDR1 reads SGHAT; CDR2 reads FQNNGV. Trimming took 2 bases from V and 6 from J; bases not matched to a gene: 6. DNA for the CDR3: TGTGCCAGCAGCTTACTAGCGGGAGGCGGGGTCAATGAGCAGTTCTTC. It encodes CASSLLAGGGVNEQFF.

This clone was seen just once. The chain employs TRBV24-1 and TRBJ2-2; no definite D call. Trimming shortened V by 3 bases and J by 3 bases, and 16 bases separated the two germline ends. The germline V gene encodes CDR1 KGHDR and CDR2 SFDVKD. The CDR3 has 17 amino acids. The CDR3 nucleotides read TGTGCCACCAGTGATCCGCGACACGCCCCCGACACCGGGGAGCTGTTTTTT. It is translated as CATSDPRHAPDTGELFF.

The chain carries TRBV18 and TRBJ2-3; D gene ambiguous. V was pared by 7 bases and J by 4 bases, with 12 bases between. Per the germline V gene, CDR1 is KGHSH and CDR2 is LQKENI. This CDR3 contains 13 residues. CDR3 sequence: CASFQNAADTQYF. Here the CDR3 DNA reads TGTGCCAGCTTCCAGAACGCAGCAGATACGCAGTATTTT.

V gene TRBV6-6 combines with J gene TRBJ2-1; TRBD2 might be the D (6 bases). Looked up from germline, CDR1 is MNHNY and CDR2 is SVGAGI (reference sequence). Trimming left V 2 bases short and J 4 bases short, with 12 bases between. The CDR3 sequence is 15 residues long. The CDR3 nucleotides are TGTGCCAGCAGTTACGCTAGCGCCAGTTACAATGAGCAGTTCTTC. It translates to CASSYASASYNEQFF.

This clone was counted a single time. CDR3: CATSDYGLAVSTDTQYF. Here the CDR3 DNA reads TGTGCCACCAGTGATTACGGACTAGCGGTTAGCACAGATACGCAGTATTTT. The J gene is TRBJ2-3, the V gene TRBV24-1; 10 nucleotides agree with TRBD2. With V trimmed by 2 bases and J by 0 bases, 4 bases remained unmatched. The CDR3 contains 17 residues. The germline V gene encodes CDR1 KGHDR and CDR2 SFDVKD.

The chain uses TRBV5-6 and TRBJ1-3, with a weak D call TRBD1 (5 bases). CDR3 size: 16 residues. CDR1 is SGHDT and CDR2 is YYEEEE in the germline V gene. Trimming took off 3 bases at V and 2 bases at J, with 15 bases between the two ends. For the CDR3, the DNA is TGTGCCAGCAGCTGGGGGAGGGGCGCTACTGGAAACACCATATATTTT. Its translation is CASSWGRGATGNTIYF.

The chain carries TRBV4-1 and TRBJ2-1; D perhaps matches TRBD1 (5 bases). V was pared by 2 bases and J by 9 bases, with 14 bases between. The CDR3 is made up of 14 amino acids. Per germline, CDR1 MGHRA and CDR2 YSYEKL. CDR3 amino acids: CASSQIPRASEQFF. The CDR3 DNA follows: TGCGCCAGCAGCCAAATCCCCAGGGCCAGTGAGCAGTTCTTC.

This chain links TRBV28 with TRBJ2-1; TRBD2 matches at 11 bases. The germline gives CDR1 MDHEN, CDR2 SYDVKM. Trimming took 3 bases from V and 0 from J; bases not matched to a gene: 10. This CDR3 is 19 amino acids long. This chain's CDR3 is CASSFGRGLAGGSYNEQFF. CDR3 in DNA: TGTGCCAGCAGTTTTGGGCGAGGACTAGCGGGTGGCTCCTACAATGAGCAGTTCTTC.

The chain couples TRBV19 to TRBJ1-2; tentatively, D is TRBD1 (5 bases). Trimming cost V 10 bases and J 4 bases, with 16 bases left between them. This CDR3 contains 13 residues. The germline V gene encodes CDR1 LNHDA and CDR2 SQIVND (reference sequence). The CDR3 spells CATYRTDLYGYTF. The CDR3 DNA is TGTGCCACCTACAGGACCGATCTCTATGGCTACACCTTC.

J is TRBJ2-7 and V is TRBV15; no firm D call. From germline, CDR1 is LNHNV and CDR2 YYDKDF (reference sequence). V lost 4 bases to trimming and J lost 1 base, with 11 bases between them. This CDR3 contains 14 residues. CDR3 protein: CATSIPGMSYEQYF. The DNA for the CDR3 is TGTGCCACCAGCATCCCGGGTATGTCCTACGAGCAGTACTTC.

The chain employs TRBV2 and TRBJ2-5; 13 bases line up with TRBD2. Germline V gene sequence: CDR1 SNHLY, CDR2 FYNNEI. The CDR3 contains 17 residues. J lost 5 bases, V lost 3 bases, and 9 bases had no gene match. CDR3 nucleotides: TGTGCCAGCAGTGATCGGGAAACTAGCGGGAGGGGGGAGACCCAGTACTTC. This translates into CASSDRETSGRGETQYF.

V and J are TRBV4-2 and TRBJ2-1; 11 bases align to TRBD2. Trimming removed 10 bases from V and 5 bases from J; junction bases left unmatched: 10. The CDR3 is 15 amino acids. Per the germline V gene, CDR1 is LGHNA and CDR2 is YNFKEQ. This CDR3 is CATQQGLAGHNEQFF. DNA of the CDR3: TGTGCCACCCAGCAAGGACTAGCGGGCCACAATGAGCAGTTCTTC.

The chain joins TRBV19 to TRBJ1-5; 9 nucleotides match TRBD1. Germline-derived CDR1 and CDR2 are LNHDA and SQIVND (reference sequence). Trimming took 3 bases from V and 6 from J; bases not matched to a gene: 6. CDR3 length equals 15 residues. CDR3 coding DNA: TGTGCCAGTAGTATCGGGACAGGGTTTAGTCAGCCCCAGCATTTT. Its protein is CASSIGTGFSQPQHF.

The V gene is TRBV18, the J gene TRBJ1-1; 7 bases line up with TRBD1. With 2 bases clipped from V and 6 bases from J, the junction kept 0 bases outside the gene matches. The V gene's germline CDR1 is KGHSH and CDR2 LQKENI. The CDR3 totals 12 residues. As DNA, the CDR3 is TGTGCCAGCTCACCAGACAGGGCTGAAGCTTTCTTT. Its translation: CASSPDRAEAFF.

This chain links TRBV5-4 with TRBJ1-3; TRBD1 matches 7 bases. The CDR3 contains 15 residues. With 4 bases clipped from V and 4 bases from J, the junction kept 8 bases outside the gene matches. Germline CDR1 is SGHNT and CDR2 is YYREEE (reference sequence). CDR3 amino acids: CASSGIGGVGNTIYF. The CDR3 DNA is TGTGCCAGCAGCGGCATAGGGGGCGTCGGAAACACCATATATTTT.

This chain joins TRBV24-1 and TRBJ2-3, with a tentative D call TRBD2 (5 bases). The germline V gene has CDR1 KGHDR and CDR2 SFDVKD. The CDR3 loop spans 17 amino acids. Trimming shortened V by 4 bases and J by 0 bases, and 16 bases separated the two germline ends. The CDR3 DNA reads TGTGCCACCAGTGAAAGGAGGCTAGTGGATAGCACAGATACGCAGTATTTT. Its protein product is CATSERRLVDSTDTQYF.

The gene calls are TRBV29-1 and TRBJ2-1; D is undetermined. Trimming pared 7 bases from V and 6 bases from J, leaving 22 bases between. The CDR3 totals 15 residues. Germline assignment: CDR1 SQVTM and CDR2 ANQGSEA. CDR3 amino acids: CSGGPSKPFGNEQFF. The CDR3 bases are TGCAGCGGTGGGCCCAGCAAGCCGTTTGGCAATGAGCAGTTCTTC.

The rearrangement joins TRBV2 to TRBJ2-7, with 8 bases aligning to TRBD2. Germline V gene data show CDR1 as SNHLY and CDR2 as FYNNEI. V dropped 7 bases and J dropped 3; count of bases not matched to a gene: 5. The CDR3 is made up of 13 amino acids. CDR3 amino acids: CASKTSEHYEQYF. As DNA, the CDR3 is TGTGCCAGCAAGACTAGCGAACACTACGAGCAGTACTTC.

The DNA for the CDR3 is TGTGCCAGCAGCACCTCCCCAGGGTCCCTCACTGAAGCTTTCTTT. As protein: CASSTSPGSLTEAFF. The chain recombines TRBV11-2 with TRBJ1-1, with D possibly matching TRBD1 (5 bases). CDR1 SGHAT and CDR2 FQNNGV come from the germline V gene. The V end lost 5 bases, the J end lost 4 bases, and 17 bases lay between the germline ends. CDR3 length: 15 residues.

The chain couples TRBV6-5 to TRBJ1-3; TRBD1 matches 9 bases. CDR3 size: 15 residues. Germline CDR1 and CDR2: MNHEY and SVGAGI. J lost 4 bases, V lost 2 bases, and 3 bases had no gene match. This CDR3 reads CASSYGTGRGNTIYF. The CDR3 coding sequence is TGTGCCAGCAGTTACGGGACAGGGCGGGGAAACACCATATATTTT.

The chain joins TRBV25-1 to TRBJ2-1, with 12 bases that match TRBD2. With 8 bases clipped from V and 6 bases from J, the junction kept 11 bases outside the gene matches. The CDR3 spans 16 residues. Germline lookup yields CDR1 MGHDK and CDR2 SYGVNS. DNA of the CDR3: TGTGCCAGCTCACGCCCGGGACTAGCGGGTCTCAATGAGCAGTTCTTC. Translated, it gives CASSRPGLAGLNEQFF. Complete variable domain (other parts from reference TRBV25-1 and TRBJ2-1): EADIYQTPRYLVIGTGKKITLECSQTMGHDKMYWYQQDPGMELHLIHYSYGVNSTEKGDLSSESTVSRIRTEHFPLTLESARPSHTSQYLCASSRPGLAGLNEQFFGPGTRLTVL.

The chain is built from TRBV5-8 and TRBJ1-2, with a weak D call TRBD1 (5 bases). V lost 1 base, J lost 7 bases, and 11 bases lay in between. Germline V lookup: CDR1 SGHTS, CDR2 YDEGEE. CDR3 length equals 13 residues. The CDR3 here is CASSLRGSGGYTF. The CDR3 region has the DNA TGTGCCAGCAGCTTGAGGGGTTCTGGTGGCTACACCTTC.

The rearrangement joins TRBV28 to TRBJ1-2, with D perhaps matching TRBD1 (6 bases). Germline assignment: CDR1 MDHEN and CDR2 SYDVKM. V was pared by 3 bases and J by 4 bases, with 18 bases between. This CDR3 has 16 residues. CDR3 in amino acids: CASSFGGGRKFYGYTF. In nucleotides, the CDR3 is TGTGCCAGCAGTTTTGGGGGGGGGCGCAAGTTCTATGGCTACACCTTC.

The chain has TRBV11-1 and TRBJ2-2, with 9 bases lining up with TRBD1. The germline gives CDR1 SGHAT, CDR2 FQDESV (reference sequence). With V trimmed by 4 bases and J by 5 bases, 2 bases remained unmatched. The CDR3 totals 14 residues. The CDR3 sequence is CASSYRGQTGELFF. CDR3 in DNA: TGTGCCAGCAGCTACAGGGGGCAAACCGGGGAGCTGTTTTTT.

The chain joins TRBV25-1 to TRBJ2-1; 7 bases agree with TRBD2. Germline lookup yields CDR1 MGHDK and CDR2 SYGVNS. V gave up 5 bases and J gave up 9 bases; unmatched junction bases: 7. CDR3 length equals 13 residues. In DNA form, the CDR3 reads TGTGCCAGCAGTCGCGGGAGCGGCGGTGAGCAGTTCTTC. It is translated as CASSRGSGGEQFF.

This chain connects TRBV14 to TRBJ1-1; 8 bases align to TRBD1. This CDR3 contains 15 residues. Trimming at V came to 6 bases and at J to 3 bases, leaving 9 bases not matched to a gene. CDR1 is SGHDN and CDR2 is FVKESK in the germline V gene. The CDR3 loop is CASRLDRGGYTEAFF. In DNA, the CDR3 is TGTGCCAGCAGGCTTGACAGGGGTGGTTACACTGAAGCTTTCTTT. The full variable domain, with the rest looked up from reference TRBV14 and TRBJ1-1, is EAGVTQFPSHSVIEKGQTVTLRCDPISGHDNLYWYRRVMGKEIKFLLHFVKESKQDESGMPNNRFLAERTGGTYSTLKVQPAELEDSGVYFCASRLDRGGYTEAFFGQGTRLTVV.

The CDR3 region has the DNA TGTGCCAGCGTCGTGATCGGGACAGGGCAGTCCTACGAGCAGTACTTC. It translates to CASVVIGTGQSYEQYF. The rearrangement joins TRBV7-9 to TRBJ2-7, with 9 bases aligning to TRBD1. V lost 8 bases to trimming and J lost 1 base; unmatched junction nucleotides: 12. The CDR3 loop spans 16 amino acids. Germline V lookup: CDR1 SEHNR, CDR2 FQNEAQ (reference sequence).